These 17 T cell receptor beta chains were all obtained from the same sample, sequenced in a study of CD8+CD57+ T cells in acquired aplastic anemia. CDR3 and TCR beta VDJ profiling relied on genomic DNA as the template. TCRdb analysed the reads with MiXCR anew, one entry per CDR3 protein. Altogether some 130,000 distinct CDR3 sequences are present, 48% being singletons, with the ten largest covering about 2.3%. Sequencing was carried out using sorted CD4+, CD8+, or CD8+CD57+ T cells (not recorded which) from PBMCs. The receptors were sampled from a human donor in good health, serving as a control.

The chain is built from TRBV4-1 and TRBJ1-2; D may be TRBD1 (6 bases). The V end lost 3 bases, the J end lost 1 base, and 12 bases lay between the germline ends. The CDR3 contains 15 residues. Germline V CDR1 and CDR2: MGHRA, YSYEKL. CDR3 in DNA: TGCGCCAGCAGCCATACGGGACAAAATAACTATGGCTACACCTTC. This encodes CASSHTGQNNYGYTF.

The V call is TRBV24-1, the J call TRBJ2-5; D perhaps matches TRBD1 (6 bases). From germline, CDR1 is KGHDR and CDR2 SFDVKD. This CDR3 has 14 amino acids. Trimming took off 7 bases at V and 4 bases at J, with 15 bases between the two ends. In DNA form, the CDR3 reads TGTGCCACCAGCAGGGGCCTCGGGGTAGAGACCCAGTACTTC. It is translated as CATSRGLGVETQYF.

This clonotype was seen a few times. One end of the junction does not line up with germline, which may come from a read error. The chain combines TRBV6-5 with TRBJ2-4, with a weak D call TRBD2 (6 bases). Looked up from germline, CDR1 is MNHEY and CDR2 is SVGAGI. The CDR3 runs to 13 residues. The CDR3 sequence: CASSFQKFGTPHF. The CDR3 DNA reads TGTGCCAGCAGTTTCCAGAAATTCGGGACTCCGCACTTC.

The chain carries TRBV10-3 and TRBJ1-2; TRBD1 matches 10 bases. J lost 5 bases, V lost 3 bases, and 6 bases had no gene match. Germline V gene sequence: CDR1 ENHRY, CDR2 SYGVKD. The CDR3 length is 15 residues. The CDR3: CAISDLDRGWYGYTF. In nucleotides, the CDR3 is TGTGCCATCAGTGATCTGGACAGGGGGTGGTATGGCTACACCTTC.

The chain couples TRBV24-1 to TRBJ1-2; 7 bases are shared with TRBD1. V dropped 8 bases and J dropped 8; count of bases not matched to a gene: 10. CDR3 size: 13 residues. Germline V gene sequence: CDR1 KGHDR, CDR2 SFDVKD. Here the CDR3 reads CATTDSRGAGYTF. The DNA for the CDR3 is TGTGCCACCACTGACAGCAGGGGGGCCGGCTACACCTTC.

The chain combines TRBV25-1 with TRBJ2-3, with 8 bases fitting TRBD2. The CDR3 runs 14 residues. V shed 8 bases and J 0 bases; nucleotides not matched to a gene: 4. The V gene's germline CDR1 is MGHDK and CDR2 SYGVNS. The CDR3 sequence is CASAGGLSTDTQYF. In nucleotides, the CDR3 is TGTGCCAGCGCGGGGGGCCTAAGCACAGATACGCAGTATTTT.

This chain joins TRBV11-2 and TRBJ2-1, with 9 bases matching TRBD2. This CDR3 is built from 16 residues. Germline V gene lookup returns CDR1 SGHAT and CDR2 FQNNGV. V lost 3 bases to trimming and J lost 2 bases; unmatched junction nucleotides: 5. CDR3 nucleotides: TGTGCCAGCAGCTTCTCAGCGGGGGGCCCCTACAATGAGCAGTTCTTC. Its protein product is CASSFSAGGPYNEQFF.

Ten or more counts support this clonotype. V and J are TRBV6-1 and TRBJ2-7; D assignment may be TRBD1 or TRBD2 (5 bases each). CDR1 is MNHNS, CDR2 SASEGT, per germline. This CDR3 is 13 amino acids long. Trimming cost V 6 bases and J 3 bases, with 12 bases left between them. The CDR3 loop is CASSHGANYEQYF. The CDR3 DNA reads as TGTGCCAGCAGCCACGGGGCAAACTACGAGCAGTACTTC.

In nucleotides, the CDR3 is TGTGCCACCAGAGGGACAGGGGAGGGCTACACCTTC. Translated: CATRGTGEGYTF. This sequence joins TRBV24-1 and TRBJ1-2; 10 positions agree with TRBD1. J lost 8 bases, V lost 7 bases, and 3 bases had no gene match. This CDR3 has 12 amino acids. Germline V lookup: CDR1 KGHDR, CDR2 SFDVKD.

V usage is TRBV7-9 and J usage is TRBJ1-2; 11 bases match TRBD1. The V segment lost 5 bases and the J segment 7 bases; nucleotides outside the gene matches: 6. Germline loops: CDR1 SEHNR, CDR2 FQNEAQ (reference sequence). The CDR3 length is 14 residues. Here the CDR3 reads CASSAGQGAFGYTF. For the CDR3, the DNA is TGTGCCAGCAGCGCTGGACAGGGGGCATTTGGCTACACCTTC.

A single count supports this clonotype. One junction end does not reproduce the germline sequence, and a read error may be involved. V is TRBV12-3 or TRBV12-4 and J is TRBJ1-2; 7 nucleotides align to TRBD1. The CDR3 has 12 residues. The CDR3 reads CATSETGAGYTF. CDR3 nucleotide sequence: TGTGCCACCAGTGAAACAGGGGCTGGCTACACCTTC.

This clonotype appeared many times. The chain has TRBV30 and TRBJ1-1; D unclear. The CDR3 is 13 amino acids. The germline V gene has CDR1 GTSNPN and CDR2 SVGIG (reference sequence). V was pared by 0 bases and J by 6 bases, with 11 bases between. CDR3 coding DNA: TGTGCCTGGAGTGTAAAAGCAGTCGCTGAAGCTTTCTTT. It translates to CAWSVKAVAEAFF.

CDR3 amino acids: CASSIEVGKVVYEQYF. DNA of the CDR3: TGTGCCAGTAGTATTGAGGTGGGGAAGGTCGTCTACGAGCAGTACTTC. This sequence joins TRBV19 and TRBJ2-7; no definite D call. The CDR3 runs to 16 residues. CDR1 LNHDA and CDR2 SQIVND come from the germline V gene (reference sequence). Trimming removed 3 bases from V and 3 bases from J, with 18 bases in between.

This clonotype appeared a few times. V and J are TRBV7-2 and TRBJ2-7; D may be TRBD1 (6 bases). CDR1 is SGHTA, CDR2 FQGNSA, per germline. The germline V and J ends were trimmed by 1 base and 5 bases, with 9 bases remaining between them. This CDR3 has 13 amino acids. The CDR3 nucleotides read TGTGCCAGCAGCTTAGACAGGGCAAACGAGCAGTACTTC. This sequence encodes CASSLDRANEQYF.

This clonotype was observed a few times. The chain recombines TRBV9 with TRBJ1-6; no reliable D call. The V and J ends lost 0 bases and 0 bases respectively, with 7 bases between them. The V gene's germline CDR1 is SGDLS and CDR2 YYNGEE. The CDR3 is made up of 16 amino acids. This chain's CDR3 is CASSVDDGSYNSPLHF. The CDR3 bases are TGTGCCAGCAGCGTAGATGATGGCTCCTATAATTCACCCCTCCACTTT.

Here the CDR3 reads CSARAGDRGLNFEQYF. Here the CDR3 DNA reads TGCAGTGCTAGAGCTGGGGACAGGGGGCTCAACTTCGAGCAGTACTTC. V usage is TRBV20-1 and J usage is TRBJ2-7; 12 bases align to TRBD1. Germline CDR1 and CDR2: DFQATT and SNEGSKA (reference sequence). CDR3 length: 16 residues. The junction had 10 bases not matched to a gene; V was cut back by 1 base and J by 6 bases.

This clonotype was seen ten or more times. The J gene is TRBJ1-2, the V gene TRBV6-1; TRBD1 aligns across 8 bases. The CDR3 contains 11 residues. Germline V lookup: CDR1 MNHNS, CDR2 SASEGT. The trim removed 6 bases at V and 7 bases at J, leaving 1 base unmatched. This CDR3 reads CASRDRAGYTF. CDR3 coding DNA: TGTGCCAGCAGGGACAGGGCTGGCTACACCTTC.